Here is one T cell receptor (beta chain) with its context. This entry belongs to a study of blood T cell repertoires in COVID-19. At the level of the study: Sources were T cells, B-cell-depleted T cells, or PBMCs; the material itself was cDNA or gDNA.

The length of the CDR3 is 15 residues. The germline gives CDR1 SNHLY, CDR2 FYNNEI. V shed 7 bases and J shed 0 bases, with 13 bases lying between them. Participants' reported clinical history set cohort assignment. TCRdb's table, derived via immunoSEQ multiplex PCR, lists solely in-frame clones and lacks some. The data hold approximately 300,000 clones, with 90% observed a single time. This rearrangement joins TRBV2 to TRBJ1-5; maybe TRBD1 (6 bases). The sequence was collected from a woman in her 30s who had been exposed to COVID-19. The sample comprised PBMCs or T cells enriched from blood (not recorded which). CDR3 amino acids: CASNLDSHSNQPQHF. The CDR3, as DNA: TGTGCCAGCAACTTGGACAGTCATAGCAATCAGCCCCAGCATTTT.